The T cell receptor (beta chain) under discussion was sequenced for a study of T-cell reconstitution after alpha-beta-depleted transplantation in children. Points on this clonotype: Its specificity is not known.

The CDR3 is made up of 15 amino acids. Trimming cost V 3 bases and J 1 base; bases outside gene matches: 6. Study-level points and caveats: T-cell counts and diversity at one year following transplant were attributed mainly to newly produced T cells.

As it was prepared, the TCRbeta library received unique molecular identifiers. TCRdb re-analysed the PCR reads in MiXCR, keeping a single row per CDR3 protein. The sample holds 140,000 or so distinct CDR3 sequences, around 9% seen once. This sequence joins TRBV5-7 and TRBJ2-7; 8 nucleotides agree with TRBD1. TRBV5-7 carries the ORF label, with uncertain function. The sequences come from PBMCs, mostly from graft donor cells, collected 180 days after TCRalphabeta/CD19-depleted stem cell transplant. The sequence came from a female patient aged 2-10 years who had a stem cell transplant for congenital amegakaryocytic thrombocytopenia, so the T cells may come from the graft donor. CDR3 protein: CASSWTGIGSYEQYF. The CDR3, as DNA: TGTGCCAGCAGCTGGACAGGGATTGGTTCCTACGAGCAGTACTTC.